This T cell receptor (beta chain) emerged from a study of spatial heterogeneity in lung cancer. The overall study: For the average unique TCR and UMI combination, more than eight occurrences appeared in raw reads.

Indicated time point: sample taken at primary tumor resection. Untreated early-stage non-small cell lung cancer patients, approximately 79 in total, were the donors. TCRdb processed the 5' RACE reads anew with MiXCR; each CDR3 protein has one entry. The repertoire includes some 11,000 distinct CDR3 sequences, roughly 5.2% of them detected once, and under 15% sits in the top ten. By sample share, this clonotype is medium-sized (0.01 to 0.1%). The antigen is not known. The library was built for alpha chains, so this beta chain is an off-target read and its size means little. CDR3 length: 19 amino acids. Trimming at V came to 2 bases and at J to 5 bases, leaving 20 bases not matched to a gene. Looked up from germline, CDR1 is ENHRY and CDR2 is SYGVKD. Findings of the study overall: In tumors, expanded intratumoral alpha and beta TCR counts tracked mutation counts.

Sequencing used lung tumor tissue, obtained at surgery. The TCR originated in a male donor with early-stage non-small cell lung cancer. V usage is TRBV10-3 and J usage is TRBJ1-2, with 7 bases fitting TRBD1. As DNA, the CDR3 is TGTGCCATCAGTGAGCCGAGGAGACAGGGTATAAATGCGGGGTATGGCTACACCTTC. Protein product: CAISEPRRQGINAGYGYTF.